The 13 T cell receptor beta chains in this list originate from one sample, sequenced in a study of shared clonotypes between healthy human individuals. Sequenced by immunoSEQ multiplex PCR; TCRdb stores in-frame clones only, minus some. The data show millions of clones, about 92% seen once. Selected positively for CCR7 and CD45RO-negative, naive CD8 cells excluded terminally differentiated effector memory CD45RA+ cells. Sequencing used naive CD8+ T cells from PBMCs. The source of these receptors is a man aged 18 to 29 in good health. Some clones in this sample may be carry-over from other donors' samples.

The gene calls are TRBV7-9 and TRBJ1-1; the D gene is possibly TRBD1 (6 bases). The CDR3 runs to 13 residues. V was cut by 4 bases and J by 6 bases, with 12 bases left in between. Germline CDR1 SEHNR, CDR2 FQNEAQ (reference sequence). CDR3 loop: CASSWQGHPEAFF. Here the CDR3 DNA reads TGTGCCAGCAGCTGGCAGGGACACCCTGAAGCTTTCTTT.

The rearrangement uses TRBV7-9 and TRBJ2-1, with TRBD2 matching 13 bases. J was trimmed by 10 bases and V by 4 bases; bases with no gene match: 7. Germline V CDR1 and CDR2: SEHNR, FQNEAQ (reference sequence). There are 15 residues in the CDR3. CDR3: CASSSRTSGSREQFF. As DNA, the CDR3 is TGTGCCAGCAGCTCCCGGACTAGCGGGAGCAGAGAGCAGTTCTTC. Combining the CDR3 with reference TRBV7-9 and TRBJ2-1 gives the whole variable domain DTGVSQNPRHKITKRGQNVTFRCDPISEHNRLYWYRQTLGQGPEFLTYFQNEAQLEKSRLLSDRFSAERPKGSFSTLEIQRTEQGDSAMYLCASSSRTSGSREQFFGPGTRLTVL.

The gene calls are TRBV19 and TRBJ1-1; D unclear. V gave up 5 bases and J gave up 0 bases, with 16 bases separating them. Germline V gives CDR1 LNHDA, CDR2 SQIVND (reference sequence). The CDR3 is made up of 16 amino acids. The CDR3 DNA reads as TGTGCCAGTAGTGACCGGCACAGCATTATGAACACTGAAGCTTTCTTT. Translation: CASSDRHSIMNTEAFF.

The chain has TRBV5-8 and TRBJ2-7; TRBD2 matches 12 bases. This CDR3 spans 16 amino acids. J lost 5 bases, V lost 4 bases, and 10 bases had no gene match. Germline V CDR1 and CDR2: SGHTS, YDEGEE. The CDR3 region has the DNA TGTGCCAGCAGCGTTACGGAGACTAGCGGGAGTGACGAGCAGTACTTC. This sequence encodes CASSVTETSGSDEQYF.

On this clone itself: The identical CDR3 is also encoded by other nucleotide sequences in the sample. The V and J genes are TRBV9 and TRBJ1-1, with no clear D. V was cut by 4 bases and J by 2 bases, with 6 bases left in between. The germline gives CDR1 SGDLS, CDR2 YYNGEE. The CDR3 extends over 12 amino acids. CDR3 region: CASSRANTEAFF. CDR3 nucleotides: TGTGCCAGCAGCCGCGCAAACACTGAAGCTTTCTTT.

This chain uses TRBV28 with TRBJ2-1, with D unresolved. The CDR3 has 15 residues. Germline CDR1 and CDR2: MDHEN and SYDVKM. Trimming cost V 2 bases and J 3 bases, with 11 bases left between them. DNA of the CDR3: TGTGCCAGCAGTTTAGAGGTACGGGTCTACAATGAGCAGTTCTTC. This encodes CASSLEVRVYNEQFF.

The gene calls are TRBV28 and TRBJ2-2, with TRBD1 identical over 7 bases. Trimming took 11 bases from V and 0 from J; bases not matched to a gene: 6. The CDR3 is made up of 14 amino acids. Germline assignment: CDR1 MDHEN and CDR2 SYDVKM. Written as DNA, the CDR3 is TGTGCCGCCCCGGACAGGTCGAACACCGGGGAGCTGTTTTTT. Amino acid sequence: CAAPDRSNTGELFF.

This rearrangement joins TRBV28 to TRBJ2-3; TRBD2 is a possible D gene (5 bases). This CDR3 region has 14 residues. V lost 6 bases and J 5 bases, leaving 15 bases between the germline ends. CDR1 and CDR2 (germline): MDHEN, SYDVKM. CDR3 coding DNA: TGTGCCAGCAGCCTCGACTACACTGGAGATACGCAGTATTTT. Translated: CASSLDYTGDTQYF.

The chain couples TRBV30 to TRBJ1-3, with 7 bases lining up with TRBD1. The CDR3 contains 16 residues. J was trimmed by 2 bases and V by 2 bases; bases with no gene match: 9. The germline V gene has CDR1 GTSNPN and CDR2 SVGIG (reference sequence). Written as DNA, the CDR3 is TGTGCCTGGAGTACCTTCGGACAGGCAACTGGAAACACCATATATTTT. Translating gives CAWSTFGQATGNTIYF.

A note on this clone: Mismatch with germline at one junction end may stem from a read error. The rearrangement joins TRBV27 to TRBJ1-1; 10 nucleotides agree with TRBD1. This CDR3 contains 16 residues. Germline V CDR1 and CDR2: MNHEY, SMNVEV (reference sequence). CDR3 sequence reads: CASSSIQGQGVTGAFF. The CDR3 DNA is TGTGCCAGCAGTTCGATTCAAGGACAGGGGGTGACTGGAGCTTTCTTT.

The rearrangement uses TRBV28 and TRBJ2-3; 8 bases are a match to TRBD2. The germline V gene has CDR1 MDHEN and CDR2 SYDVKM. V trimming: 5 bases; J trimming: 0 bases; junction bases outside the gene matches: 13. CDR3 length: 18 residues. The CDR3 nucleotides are TGTGCCAGCAGTGACACCACACGGACTAGCCCTAGCACAGATACGCAGTATTTT. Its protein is CASSDTTRTSPSTDTQYF.

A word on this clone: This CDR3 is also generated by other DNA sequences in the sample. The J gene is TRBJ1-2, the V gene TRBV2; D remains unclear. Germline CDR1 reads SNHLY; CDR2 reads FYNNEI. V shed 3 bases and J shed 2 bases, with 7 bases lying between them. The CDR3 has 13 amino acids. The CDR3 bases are TGTGCCAGCAGTGAGGATCGGAACTATGGCTACACCTTC. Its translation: CASSEDRNYGYTF.

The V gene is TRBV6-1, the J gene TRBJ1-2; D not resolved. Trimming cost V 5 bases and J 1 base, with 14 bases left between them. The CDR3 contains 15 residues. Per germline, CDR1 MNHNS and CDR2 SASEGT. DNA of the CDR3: TGTGCCAGCAGTCCTGGTGACTGGATTAACTATGGCTACACCTTC. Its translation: CASSPGDWINYGYTF.